This TCR beta chain was recorded in a study of T cell repertoires in cytomegalovirus infection. The overall study: It was the public TCR beta signatures that indicated both CMV infection and matching HLA type. Regarding the study as a whole: Using cumulative public TCR beta family frequency, the authors identified those who carried CMV together with the relevant HLA.

This clonotype was detected a few times. Its antigen is not known. TCRdb fed the reads into MiXCR, producing one record per CDR3 protein. Of 650,000 to 850,000 distinct CDR3 sequences in the sample, 25% to 35% were seen once. The clonotype comes from a human donor in good health (CMV status not recorded). Some clones in this sample may be carry-over from other donors' samples. The sequenced sample was cultured CD8+ T cells from PBMCs, obtained from culture after CMV antigen stimulation.

In DNA, the CDR3 is TGTGCCAGCAGCGTAGCAGGTTTGGGGGACGGCTACACCTTC. This codes for CASSVAGLGDGYTF. This chain connects TRBV9 to TRBJ1-2; maybe TRBD1 (5 bases). Germline CDR1 reads SGDLS; CDR2 reads YYNGEE. This CDR3 has 14 amino acids. Trimming pared 0 bases from V and 8 bases from J, leaving 14 bases between. Together with reference TRBV9 and TRBJ1-2, the CDR3 gives the full variable domain: DSGVTQTPKHLITATGQRVTLRCSPRSGDLSVYWYQQSLDQGLQFLIQYYNGEERAKGNILERFSAQQFPDLHSELNLSSLELGDSALYFCASSVAGLGDGYTFGSGTRLTVV.